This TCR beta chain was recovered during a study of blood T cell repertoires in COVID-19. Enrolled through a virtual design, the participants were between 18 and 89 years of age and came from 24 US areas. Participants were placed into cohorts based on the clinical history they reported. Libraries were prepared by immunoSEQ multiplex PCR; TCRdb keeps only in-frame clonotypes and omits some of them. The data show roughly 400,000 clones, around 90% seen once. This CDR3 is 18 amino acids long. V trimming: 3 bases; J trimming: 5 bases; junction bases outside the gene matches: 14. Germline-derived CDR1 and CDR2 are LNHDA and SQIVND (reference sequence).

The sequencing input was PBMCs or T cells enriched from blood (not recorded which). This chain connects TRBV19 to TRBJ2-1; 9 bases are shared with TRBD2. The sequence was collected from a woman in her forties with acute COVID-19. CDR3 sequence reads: CASSMGGQAGGKDNEQFF. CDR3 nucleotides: TGTGCCAGTAGTATGGGTGGGCAAGCGGGGGGAAAAGACAATGAGCAGTTCTTC.